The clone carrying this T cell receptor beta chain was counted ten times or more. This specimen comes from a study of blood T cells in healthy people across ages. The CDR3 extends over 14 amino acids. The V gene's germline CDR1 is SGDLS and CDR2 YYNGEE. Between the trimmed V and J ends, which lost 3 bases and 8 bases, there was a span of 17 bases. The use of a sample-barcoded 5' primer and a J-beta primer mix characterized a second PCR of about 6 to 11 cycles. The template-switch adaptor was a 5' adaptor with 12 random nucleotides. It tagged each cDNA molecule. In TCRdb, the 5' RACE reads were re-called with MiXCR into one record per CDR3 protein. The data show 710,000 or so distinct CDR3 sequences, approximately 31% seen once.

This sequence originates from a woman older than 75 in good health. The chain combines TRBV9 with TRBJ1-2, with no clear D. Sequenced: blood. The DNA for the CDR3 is TGTGCCAGCAGCGCAGATGGGCGAGTTGGCGGCTACACCTTC. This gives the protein CASSADGRVGGYTF.